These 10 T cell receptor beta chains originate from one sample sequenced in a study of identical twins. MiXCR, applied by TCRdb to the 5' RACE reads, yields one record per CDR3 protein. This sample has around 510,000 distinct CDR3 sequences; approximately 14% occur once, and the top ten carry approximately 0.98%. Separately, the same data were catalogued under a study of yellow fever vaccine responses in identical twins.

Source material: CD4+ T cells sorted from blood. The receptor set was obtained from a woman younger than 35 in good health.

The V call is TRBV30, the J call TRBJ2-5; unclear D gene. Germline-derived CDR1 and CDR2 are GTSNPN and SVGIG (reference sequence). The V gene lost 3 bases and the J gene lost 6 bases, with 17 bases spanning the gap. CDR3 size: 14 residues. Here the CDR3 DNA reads TGTGCCTGGAGCCCAGCGAATGGTGGACAGACCCAGTACTTC. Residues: CAWSPANGGQTQYF.

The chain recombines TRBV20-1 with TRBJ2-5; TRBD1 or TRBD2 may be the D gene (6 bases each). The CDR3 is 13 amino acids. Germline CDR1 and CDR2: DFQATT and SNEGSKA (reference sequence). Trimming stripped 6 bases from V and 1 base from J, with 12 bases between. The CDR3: CSAPRGRQETQYF. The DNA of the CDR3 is TGCAGTGCCCCTCGGGGGCGCCAAGAGACCCAGTACTTC.

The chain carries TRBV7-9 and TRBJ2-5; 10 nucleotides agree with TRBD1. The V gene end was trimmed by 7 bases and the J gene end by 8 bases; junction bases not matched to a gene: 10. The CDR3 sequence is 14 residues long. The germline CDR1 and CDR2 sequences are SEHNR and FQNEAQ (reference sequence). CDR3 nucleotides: TGTGCCAGCATCGCCGGGACAGGGGCCTCTACCCAGTACTTC. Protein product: CASIAGTGASTQYF.

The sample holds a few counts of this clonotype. The CDR3 here is CASSTGLLYEQYF. CDR3 DNA: TGCGCCAGCAGCACCGGACTACTCTACGAGCAGTACTTC. The V and J genes are TRBV5-1 and TRBJ2-7, with D perhaps matching TRBD2 (6 bases). The V and J ends lost 4 bases and 3 bases respectively, with 11 bases between them. Germline V gene sequence: CDR1 SGHRS, CDR2 YFSETQ. The CDR3 runs 13 residues. Drawing the rest from reference TRBV5-1 and TRBJ2-7, the complete variable domain is KAGVTQTPRYLIKTRGQQVTLSCSPISGHRSVSWYQQTPGQGLQFLFEYFSETQRNKGNFPGRFSGRQFSNSRSEMNVSTLELGDSALYLCASSTGLLYEQYFGPGTRLTVT.

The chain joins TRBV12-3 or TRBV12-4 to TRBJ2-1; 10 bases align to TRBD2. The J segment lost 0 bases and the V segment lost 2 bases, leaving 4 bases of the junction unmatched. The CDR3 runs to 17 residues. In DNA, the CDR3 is TGTGCCAGCAGTTTAACCCGACTAGCGGGCTCCTACAATGAGCAGTTCTTC. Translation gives CASSLTRLAGSYNEQFF.

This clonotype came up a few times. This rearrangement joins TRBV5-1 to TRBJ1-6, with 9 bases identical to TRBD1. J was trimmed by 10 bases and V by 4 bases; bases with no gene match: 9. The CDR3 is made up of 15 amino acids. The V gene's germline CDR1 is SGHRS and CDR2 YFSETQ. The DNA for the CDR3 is TGCGCCAGCAGCGACTTGACAGGGGGTGGGTCACCCCTCCACTTT. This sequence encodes CASSDLTGGGSPLHF.

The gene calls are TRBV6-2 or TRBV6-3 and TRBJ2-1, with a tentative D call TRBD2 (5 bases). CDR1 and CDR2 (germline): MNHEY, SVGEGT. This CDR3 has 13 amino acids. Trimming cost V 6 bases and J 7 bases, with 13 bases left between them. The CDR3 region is CASSPRDRNEQFF. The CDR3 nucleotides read TGTGCCAGCAGCCCCCGGGATCGGAATGAGCAGTTCTTC.

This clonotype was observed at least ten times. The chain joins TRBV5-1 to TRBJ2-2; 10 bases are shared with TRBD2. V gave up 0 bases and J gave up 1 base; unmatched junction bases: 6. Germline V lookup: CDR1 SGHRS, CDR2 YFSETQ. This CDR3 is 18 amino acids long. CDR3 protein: CASSLVTSGLLNTGELFF. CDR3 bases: TGCGCCAGCAGCTTGGTGACTAGCGGGCTTTTGAACACCGGGGAGCTGTTTTTT.

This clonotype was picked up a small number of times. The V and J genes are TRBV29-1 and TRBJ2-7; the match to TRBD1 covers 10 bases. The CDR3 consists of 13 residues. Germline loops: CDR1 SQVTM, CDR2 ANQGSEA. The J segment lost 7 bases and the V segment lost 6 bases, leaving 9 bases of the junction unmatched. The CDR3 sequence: CSVGQGTIDEQYF. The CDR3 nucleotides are TGCAGCGTGGGACAGGGGACTATTGATGAGCAGTACTTC.

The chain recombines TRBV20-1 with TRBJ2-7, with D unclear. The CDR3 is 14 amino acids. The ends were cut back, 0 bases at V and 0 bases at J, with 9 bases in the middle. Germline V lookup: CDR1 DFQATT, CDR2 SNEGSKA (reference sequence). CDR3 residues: CSAREHAASYEQYF. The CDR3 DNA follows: TGCAGTGCTAGAGAACACGCGGCCTCCTACGAGCAGTACTTC.